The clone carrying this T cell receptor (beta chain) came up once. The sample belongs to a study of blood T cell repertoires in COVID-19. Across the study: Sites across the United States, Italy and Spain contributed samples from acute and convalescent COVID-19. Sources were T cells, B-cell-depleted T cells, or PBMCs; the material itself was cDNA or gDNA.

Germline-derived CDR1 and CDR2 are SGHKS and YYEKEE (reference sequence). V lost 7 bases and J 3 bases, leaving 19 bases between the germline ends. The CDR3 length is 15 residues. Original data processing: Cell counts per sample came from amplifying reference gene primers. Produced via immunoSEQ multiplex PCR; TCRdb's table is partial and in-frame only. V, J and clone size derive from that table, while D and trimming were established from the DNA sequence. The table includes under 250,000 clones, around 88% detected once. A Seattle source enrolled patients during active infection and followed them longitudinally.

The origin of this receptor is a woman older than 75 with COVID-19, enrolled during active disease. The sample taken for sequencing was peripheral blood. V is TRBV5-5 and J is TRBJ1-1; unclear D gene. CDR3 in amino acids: CASRRGGPRDTEAFF. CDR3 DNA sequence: TGTGCCAGCCGCCGTGGAGGTCCTAGGGACACTGAAGCTTTCTTT.